A selection of T cell receptor beta chains follows, all from one sample in a study of T cells in Graves' hyperthyroidism and ophthalmopathy. TCRdb passed the multiplex PCR reads through MiXCR, listing each CDR3 protein once. The sample consists of around 370,000 distinct CDR3 sequences, about 18% of them appearing once. The sequenced material came from blood. These receptors were obtained from a young man with Graves' ophthalmopathy. Both conserved end residues are part of each CDR3. A D gene is named only where the DNA matches it firmly. Clone size, where shown, is once, few, many, or a class for clones that have expanded.

CDR3nt	CDR3aa	abundance	d_gene	v_gene	j_gene
TGTGCCAGCAGTGACTTTGGGGCCTCCGGTGAAGCTTTCTTT	CASSDFGASGEAFF	many	NA	TRBV6-1	TRBJ1-1
TGCGCCAGCAGATTGGGACTAGGGTCCTACGAGCAGTACTTC	CASRLGLGSYEQYF	many	TRBD2	TRBV5-1	TRBJ2-7
TGTGCCAGTCGAGGAGCGGGAGTACCAGAGACCCAGTACTTC	CASRGAGVPETQYF	NA	TRBD2	TRBV28	TRBJ2-5
TGTGCCAGCAGCCAAGAAGTAGGGCAAGAGACCCAGTACTTC	CASSQEVGQETQYF	many	NA	TRBV3-1	TRBJ2-5
TGTGCCAGCAGCGTAGGCGCCTGGAGCGGGGGACACCAGTCGAACATTCAGTACTTC	CASSVGAWSGGHQSNIQYF	NA	TRBD2	TRBV9	TRBJ2-4
TGTGCCAGCAGCTCTCGACAGTCGACTGAAGCTTTCTTT	CASSSRQSTEAFF	NA	NA	TRBV7-2	TRBJ1-1
TGTGCCACCAGCAACCGGGACGGGGGCTACGAGCAGTACTTC	CATSNRDGGYEQYF	NA	NA	TRBV15	TRBJ2-7
TGCGCCAGCAGCCCAAGTGCGGGGGTGAACACCGGGGAGCTGTTTTTT	CASSPSAGVNTGELFF	NA	TRBD2	TRBV5-1	TRBJ2-2
TGTGCCAGCTCACCACCGGACAAGAACACTGAAGCTTTCTTT	CASSPPDKNTEAFF	many	NA	TRBV18	TRBJ1-1
TGTGCCAGCAGCCCGAACAGGGAAACCTACGAGCAGTACTTC	CASSPNRETYEQYF	many	NA	TRBV13	TRBJ2-7
TGTGCCAGCAGCTCGTGGACAGGGAGCACTGAAGCTTTCTTT	CASSSWTGSTEAFF	few	TRBD1	TRBV7-9	TRBJ1-1
TGTGCCAGCAGCGTAGAAGGGGCGGGAAATGAAAAACTGTTTTTT	CASSVEGAGNEKLFF	many	NA	TRBV9	TRBJ1-4
TGTGCCAGCAGCTCGTCAGAGGGACTTCACACCGGGGAGCTGTTTTTT	CASSSSEGLHTGELFF	NA	NA	TRBV5-4	TRBJ2-2
TGTGCCAGTAGTGAGCGTCAGGACAATGAGCAGTTCTTC	CASSERQDNEQFF	NA	NA	TRBV19	TRBJ2-1
TGTGCCAGCAGCTTAGAAGGGACCACAGATACGCAGTATTTT	CASSLEGTTDTQYF	NA	NA	TRBV7-8	TRBJ2-3
TGCGCCAGCAGCGCCTCCGGGACTCCTACCTACAATGAGCAGTTCTTC	CASSASGTPTYNEQFF	few	NA	TRBV5-1	TRBJ2-1
TGTGCCAGCAGTTGGGGGACAGGGAACTACGAGCAGTACTTC	CASSWGTGNYEQYF	many	TRBD1	TRBV12-3/TRBV12-4	TRBJ2-7
TGCGCCAGCAGCTCCAGGTCGGGGGTATCTGCAGATACGCAGTATTTT	CASSSRSGVSADTQYF	many	NA	TRBV5-1	TRBJ2-3
TGTGCCAGCAGCCCCAATAGCGGGTCAAACTACGAGCAGTACTTC	CASSPNSGSNYEQYF	once	TRBD2	TRBV9	TRBJ2-7
TGTGCCAGCAGCCAGACCGAGGATACGCAGTATTTT	CASSQTEDTQYF	NA	NA	TRBV5-4	TRBJ2-3
TGTGCCGCTGGTCGGGGGCTGGGAGGGGCCAACGTCCTGACTTTC	CAAGRGLGGANVLTF	few	NA	TRBV5-6	TRBJ2-6
TGTGCCAGCAGTACGGGACCCCACGAGCAGTACTTC	CASSTGPHEQYF	many	NA	TRBV12-3/TRBV12-4	TRBJ2-7
TGCAGTGCTCCCCCATTAGGGACAGGGGGCGGGTATGGCTACACCTTC	CSAPPLGTGGGYGYTF	many	TRBD1	TRBV20-1	TRBJ1-2
TGTGCCAGCAGCCAAGATAGTGTAAGGGACAGCAATCAGCCCCAGCATTTT	CASSQDSVRDSNQPQHF	few	NA	TRBV14	TRBJ1-5
TGTGCCAGCAGAACGGAGACCCAGTACTTC	CASRTETQYF	many	NA	TRBV2	TRBJ2-5
TGTGCCAGCAGCCCCACTACTGGAGAAACTGAAGCTTTCTTT	CASSPTTGETEAFF	NA	NA	TRBV4-1	TRBJ1-1
TGTGCCAGCTCCCGGGGTTCATCCTCCTACAATGAGCAGTTCTTC	CASSRGSSSYNEQFF	NA	NA	TRBV18	TRBJ2-1
TGTGCCAGCAGCGTAGGGCTAGCGGGGGGCCCGTACCAAGAGACCCAGTACTTC	CASSVGLAGGPYQETQYF	few	TRBD2	TRBV9	TRBJ2-5
TGTGCCAGCATCTCAGGGACTAGCGGGTCCTACAATGAGCAGTTCTTC	CASISGTSGSYNEQFF	NA	TRBD2	TRBV12-3/TRBV12-4	TRBJ2-1
TGCGCCAGCAGCTTGGCGTTTCGGGCAGCCGGGCACACTGAAGCTTTCTTT	CASSLAFRAAGHTEAFF	many	NA	TRBV5-1	TRBJ1-1
TGTGCCAGCAGCAAGGGGGGGGATCAGCCCCAGCATTTT	CASSKGGDQPQHF	many	NA	TRBV11-3	TRBJ1-5
TGTGCCAGCAGCGCCCGACTCCCGCAGAACACTGAAGCTTTCTTT	CASSARLPQNTEAFF	many	NA	TRBV3-1	TRBJ1-1